This TCR beta chain was documented in a study of blood T cells in healthy people across ages. Study context: Using template switching, researchers captured about one barcoded beta molecule for each two T cells. The study's findings and limits: The percentage of naive T cells correlated strongly with TCR beta diversity. Higher diversity and more naive CD4+ cells were features of long-lived donors, compared to aged donors.

Notes on this clonotype: Antigen: not known.

With 0 bases removed from V and 11 bases from J, the gap between germline ends came to 29 bases. This CDR3 is built from 18 residues. Per germline, CDR1 SGHRS and CDR2 YFSETQ. Every donor contributed 7.5 to 10 milliliters of peripheral blood by blood draw. A second PCR of about 7 to 12 cycles used a sample-barcoded 5' primer and a J-beta primer mix. One entry per CDR3 protein, called by TCRdb with MiXCR from the 5' RACE reads. This table holds 950,000 to 1,200,000 distinct CDR3 sequences, roughly two fifths found once. The chain is built from TRBV5-1 and TRBJ2-5; D might be TRBD1 or TRBD2, each matching 5 bases. Sequences were obtained from blood. The sequence was obtained from a man between 18 and 29 years old in good health. The CDR3: CASSLGWIPRGPYNEQYF. CDR3 nucleotides: TGCGCCAGCAGCTTGGGCTGGATACCGAGGGGCCCTTACAATGAGCAGTACTTC. The full variable domain, its missing parts supplied by reference TRBV5-1 and TRBJ2-5, is KAGVTQTPRYLIKTRGQQVTLSCSPISGHRSVSWYQQTPGQGLQFLFEYFSETQRNKGNFPGRFSGRQFSNSRSEMNVSTLELGDSALYLCASSLGWIPRGPYNEQYFGPGTRLLVL.